This T cell receptor (beta chain) was recovered during a study of OX40 agonist ivuxolimab in advanced cancers. This clone was counted a few times. Germline lookup yields CDR1 MNHEY and CDR2 SMNVEV (reference sequence). This CDR3 spans 14 amino acids. V dropped 4 bases and J dropped 6; count of bases not matched to a gene: 7. The method was immunoSEQ multiplex PCR; TCRdb's version includes in-frame clones alone and lacks a portion of them. The profile shows 55,000 to 80,000 clones, more than 80% of them singletons. The specimen comprised CD4+ or CD8+ T cells sorted from blood, sampled in a trial of the OX40 agonist ivuxolimab. This TCR was recovered from an adult with an advanced solid tumor such as melanoma, head and neck, liver or kidney cancer. The J gene is TRBJ1-2, the V gene TRBV27, with 8 bases that match TRBD1. CDR3 bases: TGTGCCAGCAGTTCCCTGTCAGGGGGCCATGGCTACACCTTC. Translated: CASSSLSGGHGYTF.